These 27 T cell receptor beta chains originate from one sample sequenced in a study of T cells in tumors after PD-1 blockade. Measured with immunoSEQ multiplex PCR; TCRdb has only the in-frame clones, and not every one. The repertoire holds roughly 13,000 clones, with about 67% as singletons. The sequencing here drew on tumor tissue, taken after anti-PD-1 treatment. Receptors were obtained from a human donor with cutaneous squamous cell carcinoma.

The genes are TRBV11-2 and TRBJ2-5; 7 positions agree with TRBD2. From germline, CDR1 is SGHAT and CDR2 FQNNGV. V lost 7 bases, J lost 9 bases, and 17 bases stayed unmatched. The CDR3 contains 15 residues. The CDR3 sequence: CASTVTSANPSSQYF. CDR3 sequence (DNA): TGTGCCAGCACCGTCACTAGCGCAAACCCAAGTTCCCAGTACTTC.

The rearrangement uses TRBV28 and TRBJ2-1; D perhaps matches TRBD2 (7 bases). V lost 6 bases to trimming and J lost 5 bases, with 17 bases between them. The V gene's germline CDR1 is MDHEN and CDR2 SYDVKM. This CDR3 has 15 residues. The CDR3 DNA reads TGTGCCAGCAGCTTTCTGAGGGGGGGAAACAATGAGCAGTTCTTC. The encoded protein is CASSFLRGGNNEQFF.

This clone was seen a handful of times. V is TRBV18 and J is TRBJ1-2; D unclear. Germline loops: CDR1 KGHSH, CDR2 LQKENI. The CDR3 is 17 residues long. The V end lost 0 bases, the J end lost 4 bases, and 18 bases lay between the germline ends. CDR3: CASSPPVRREEGYGYTF. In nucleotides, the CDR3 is TGTGCCAGCTCACCACCTGTTCGGCGGGAGGAGGGCTATGGCTACACCTTC.

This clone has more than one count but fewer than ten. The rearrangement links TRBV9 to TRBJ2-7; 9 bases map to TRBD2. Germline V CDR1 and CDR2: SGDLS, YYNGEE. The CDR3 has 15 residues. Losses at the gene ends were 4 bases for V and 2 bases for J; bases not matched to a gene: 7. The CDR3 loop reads CASSPRLADAYEQYF. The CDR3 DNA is TGTGCCAGCAGCCCGCGACTAGCGGATGCCTACGAGCAGTACTTC.

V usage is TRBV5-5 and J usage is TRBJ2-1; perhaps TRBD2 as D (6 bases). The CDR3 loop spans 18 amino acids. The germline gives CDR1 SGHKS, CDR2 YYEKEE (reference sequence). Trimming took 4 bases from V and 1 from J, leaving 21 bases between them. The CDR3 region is CASSPKNPLAPSYNEQFF. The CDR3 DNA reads TGTGCCAGCAGCCCGAAGAACCCCCTAGCGCCGTCCTACAATGAGCAGTTCTTC.

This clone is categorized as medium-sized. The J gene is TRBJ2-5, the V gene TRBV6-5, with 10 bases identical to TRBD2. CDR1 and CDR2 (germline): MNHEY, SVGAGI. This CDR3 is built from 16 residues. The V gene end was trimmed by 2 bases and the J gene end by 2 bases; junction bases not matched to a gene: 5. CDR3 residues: CASSYGLAGVQETQYF. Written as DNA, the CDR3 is TGTGCCAGCAGTTACGGTCTAGCGGGGGTTCAAGAGACCCAGTACTTC.

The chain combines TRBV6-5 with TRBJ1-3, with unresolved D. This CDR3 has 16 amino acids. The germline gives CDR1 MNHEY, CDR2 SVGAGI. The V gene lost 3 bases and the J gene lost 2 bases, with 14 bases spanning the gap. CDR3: CASSYYRNLPGNTIYF. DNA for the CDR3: TGTGCCAGCAGTTATTATCGGAATTTGCCTGGAAACACCATATATTTT.

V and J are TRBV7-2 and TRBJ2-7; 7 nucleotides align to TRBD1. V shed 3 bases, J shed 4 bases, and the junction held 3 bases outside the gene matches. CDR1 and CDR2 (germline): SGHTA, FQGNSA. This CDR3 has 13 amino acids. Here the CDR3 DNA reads TGTGCCAGCAGCTTGGCCAGGGGGTACGAGCAGTACTTC. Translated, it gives CASSLARGYEQYF.

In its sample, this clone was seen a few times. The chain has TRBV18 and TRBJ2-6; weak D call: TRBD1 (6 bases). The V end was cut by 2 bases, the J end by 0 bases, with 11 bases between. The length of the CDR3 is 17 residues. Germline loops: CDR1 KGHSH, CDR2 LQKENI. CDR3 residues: CASSPGGYSSGANVLTF. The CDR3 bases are TGTGCCAGCTCACCAGGGGGCTATAGCTCTGGGGCCAACGTCCTGACTTTC. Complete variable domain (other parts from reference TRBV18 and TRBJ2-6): NAGVMQNPRHLVRRRGQEARLRCSPMKGHSHVYWYRQLPEEGLKFMVYLQKENIIDESGMPKERFSAEFPKEGPSILRIQQVVRGDSAAYFCASSPGGYSSGANVLTFGAGSRLTVL.

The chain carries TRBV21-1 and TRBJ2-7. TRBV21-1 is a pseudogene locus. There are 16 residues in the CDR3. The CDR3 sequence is CASSKSSGRTSYEQYF. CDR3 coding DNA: TGTGCCAGCAGCAAATCTTCCGGACGTACTTCCTACGAGCAGTACTTC.

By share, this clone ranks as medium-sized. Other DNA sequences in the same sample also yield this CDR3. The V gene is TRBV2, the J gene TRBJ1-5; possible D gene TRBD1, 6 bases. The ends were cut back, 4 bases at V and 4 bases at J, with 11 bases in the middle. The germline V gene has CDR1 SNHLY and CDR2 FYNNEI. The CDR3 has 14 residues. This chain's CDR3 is CASSVRTDNQPQHF. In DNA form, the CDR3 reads TGTGCCAGCAGTGTTAGGACAGATAATCAGCCCCAGCATTTT.

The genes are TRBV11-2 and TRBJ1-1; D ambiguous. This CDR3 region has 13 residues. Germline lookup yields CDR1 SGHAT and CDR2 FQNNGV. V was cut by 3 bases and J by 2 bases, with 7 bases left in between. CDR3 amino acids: CASSFTENTEAFF. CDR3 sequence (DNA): TGTGCCAGCAGCTTTACAGAAAACACTGAAGCTTTCTTT.

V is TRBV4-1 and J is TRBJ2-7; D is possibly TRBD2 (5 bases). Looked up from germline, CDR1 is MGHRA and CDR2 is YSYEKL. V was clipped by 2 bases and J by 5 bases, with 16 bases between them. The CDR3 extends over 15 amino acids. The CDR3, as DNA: TGCGCCAGCAGCCAAATAGGCACCCGGAGGAACGAGCAGTACTTC. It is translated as CASSQIGTRRNEQYF.

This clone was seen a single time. CDR3 sequence (DNA): TGTGCCAGCAGACCCCAGCCCCTCGCTGATCTTTCACCCCTCCACTTT. It yields the protein CASRPQPLADLSPLHF. This sequence joins TRBV7-2 and TRBJ1-6; D uncertain. From germline, CDR1 is SGHTA and CDR2 FQGNSA. The CDR3 length is 16 residues. The V and J ends lost 6 bases and 9 bases respectively, with 21 bases between them.

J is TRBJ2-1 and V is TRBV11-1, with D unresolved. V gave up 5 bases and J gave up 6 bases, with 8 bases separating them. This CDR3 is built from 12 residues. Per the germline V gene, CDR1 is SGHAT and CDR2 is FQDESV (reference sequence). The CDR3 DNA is TGTGCCAGCAGCGAATTCGGCAATGAGCAGTTCTTC. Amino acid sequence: CASSEFGNEQFF.

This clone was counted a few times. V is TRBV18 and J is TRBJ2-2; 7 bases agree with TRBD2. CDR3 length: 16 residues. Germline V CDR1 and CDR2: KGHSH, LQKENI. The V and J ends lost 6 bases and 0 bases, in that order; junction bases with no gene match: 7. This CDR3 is CASSSTAGANTGELFF. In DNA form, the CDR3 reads TGTGCCAGCTCGAGTACGGCGGGAGCGAACACCGGGGAGCTGTTTTTT.

The CDR3 region has the DNA TGTGCCAGTACGAGGAGGGGGATAGACATTCAGTACTTC. Its protein product is CASTRRGIDIQYF. The chain has TRBV28 and TRBJ2-4, with D tentatively TRBD1 or TRBD2 (6 bases each). Germline V gene sequence: CDR1 MDHEN, CDR2 SYDVKM. The CDR3 is 13 residues long. Trimming left V 9 bases short and J 8 bases short, with 17 bases between.

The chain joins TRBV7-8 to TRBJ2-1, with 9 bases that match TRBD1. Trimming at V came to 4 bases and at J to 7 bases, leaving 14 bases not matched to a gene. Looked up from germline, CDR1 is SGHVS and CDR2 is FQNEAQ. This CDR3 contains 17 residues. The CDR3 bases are TGTGCCAGCAGCTCAACCATTCGGGACAGGGTCACTAATGAGCAGTTCTTC. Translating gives CASSSTIRDRVTNEQFF. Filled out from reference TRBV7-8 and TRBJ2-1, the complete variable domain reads GAGVSQSPRYKVAKRGQDVALRCDPISGHVSLFWYQQALGQGPEFLTYFQNEAQLDKSGLPSDRFFAERPEGSVSTLKIQRTQQEDSAVYLCASSSTIRDRVTNEQFFGPGTRLTVL.

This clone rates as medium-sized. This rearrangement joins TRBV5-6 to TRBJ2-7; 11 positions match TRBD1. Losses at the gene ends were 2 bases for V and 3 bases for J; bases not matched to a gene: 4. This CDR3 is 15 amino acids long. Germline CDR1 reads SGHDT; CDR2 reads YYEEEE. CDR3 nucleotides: TGTGCCAGCAGCTTCGGCGGGACAGGGGGCTACGAGCAGTACTTC. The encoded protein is CASSFGGTGGYEQYF.

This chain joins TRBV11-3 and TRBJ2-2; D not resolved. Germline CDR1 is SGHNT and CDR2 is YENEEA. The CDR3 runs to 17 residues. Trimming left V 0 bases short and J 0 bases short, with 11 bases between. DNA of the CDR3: TGTGCCAGCAGCTTAGATGTGGGCAGATCGAACACCGGGGAGCTGTTTTTT. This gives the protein CASSLDVGRSNTGELFF.

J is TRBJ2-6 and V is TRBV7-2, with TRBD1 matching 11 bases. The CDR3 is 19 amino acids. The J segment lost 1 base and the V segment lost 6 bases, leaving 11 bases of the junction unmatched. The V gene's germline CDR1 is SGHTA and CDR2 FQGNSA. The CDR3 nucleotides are TGTGCCAGCAGACCAGGACAGGGGGCGTCAATATCTGGGGCCAACGTCCTGACTTTC. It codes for CASRPGQGASISGANVLTF.

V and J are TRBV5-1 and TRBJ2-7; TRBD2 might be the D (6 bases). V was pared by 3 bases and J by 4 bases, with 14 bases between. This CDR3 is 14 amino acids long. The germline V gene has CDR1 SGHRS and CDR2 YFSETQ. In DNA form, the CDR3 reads TGCGCCAGCAGCTCTAGCGAGCGGCATTACGAGCAGTACTTC. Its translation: CASSSSERHYEQYF. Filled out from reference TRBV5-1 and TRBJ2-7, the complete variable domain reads KAGVTQTPRYLIKTRGQQVTLSCSPISGHRSVSWYQQTPGQGLQFLFEYFSETQRNKGNFPGRFSGRQFSNSRSEMNVSTLELGDSALYLCASSSSERHYEQYFGPGTRLTVT.

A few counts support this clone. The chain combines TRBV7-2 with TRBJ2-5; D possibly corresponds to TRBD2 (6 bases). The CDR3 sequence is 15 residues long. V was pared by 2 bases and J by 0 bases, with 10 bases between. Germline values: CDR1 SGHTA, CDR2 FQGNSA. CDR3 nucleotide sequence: TGTGCCAGCAGCTTACTAGCGTTATACCAAGAGACCCAGTACTTC. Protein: CASSLLALYQETQYF.

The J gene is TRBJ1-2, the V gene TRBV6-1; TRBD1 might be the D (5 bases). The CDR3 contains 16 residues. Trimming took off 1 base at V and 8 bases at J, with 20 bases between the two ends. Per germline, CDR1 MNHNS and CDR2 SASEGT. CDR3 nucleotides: TGTGCCAGCAGTGAAGGAGGAGGGGACCCTCGGGGAGGCTACACCTTC. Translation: CASSEGGGDPRGGYTF.

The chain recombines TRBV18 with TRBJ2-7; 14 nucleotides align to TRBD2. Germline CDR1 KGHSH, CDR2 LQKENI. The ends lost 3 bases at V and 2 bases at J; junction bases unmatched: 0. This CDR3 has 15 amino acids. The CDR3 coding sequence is TGTGCCAGCTCACCGGGACTAGCGGGGGCCTACGAGCAGTACTTC. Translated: CASSPGLAGAYEQYF.

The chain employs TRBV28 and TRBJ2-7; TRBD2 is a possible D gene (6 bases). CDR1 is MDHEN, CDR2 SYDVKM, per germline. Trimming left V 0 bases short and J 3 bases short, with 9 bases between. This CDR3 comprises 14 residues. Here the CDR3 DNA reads TGTGCCAGCAGTTTATGGGGGGGACGCTACGAGCAGTACTTC. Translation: CASSLWGGRYEQYF.

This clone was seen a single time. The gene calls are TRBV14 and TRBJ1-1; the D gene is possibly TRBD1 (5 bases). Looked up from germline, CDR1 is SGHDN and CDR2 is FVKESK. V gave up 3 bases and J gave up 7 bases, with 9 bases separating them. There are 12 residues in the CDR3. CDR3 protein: CASSQQGFEAFF. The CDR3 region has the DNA TGTGCCAGCAGCCAGCAGGGTTTTGAAGCTTTCTTT.